This entry concerns a single T cell receptor beta chain. As yet, its antigen is unknown. The germline gives CDR1 MDHEN, CDR2 SYDVKM. V shed 5 bases, J shed 4 bases, and the junction held 8 bases outside the gene matches. The CDR3 spans 15 residues. This sample was included in a study of shared clonotypes between healthy human individuals. Study-level findings and limits: Rarefaction gave evidence that sorted-subset sequencing remained incomplete despite large depth. Only blood was sampled, and tissue TCR repertoires likely differ from blood ones. Sequencing depth was predicted to influence how clonotypes are shared among donors.

Using immunoSEQ multiplex PCR, the repertoire was profiled, and TCRdb retains in-frame clones only, with some absent. The table lists about 2 million clones, around 95% of them singletons, with 0.13% in the top ten. The rearrangement joins TRBV28 to TRBJ2-7; TRBD1 matches at 10 bases. The sequenced sample consisted of naive CD4+ T cells sorted from blood. The subset was: CD45RA+ positively selected. The sequence was obtained from a man between 18 and 35 years old in good health. In DNA form, the CDR3 reads TGTGCCAGCAGTCCCCTCGACAGGGGGCCGTACGAGCAGTACTTC. Translation: CASSPLDRGPYEQYF.